A selection of T cell receptor beta chains follows, all from one sample in a study of blood T cell repertoires in COVID-19. This table comes from immunoSEQ multiplex PCR, and its TCRdb copy is limited to in-frame clones, with some not included. The sample shows under 200,000 clones, roughly 84% of them seen only once. The sample consisted of peripheral blood. The receptors stem from a woman in her 50s with COVID-19, enrolled during active disease. The CDR3 runs from the conserved cysteine through the conserved F or W. D genes are given only for firm matches. Size is stated for part of the rows, as once, few or many counts, or as a class when the clone is expanded.

D,V,size,J,DNA,CDR3
NA,TRBV10-3,NA,TRBJ1-2,TGTGCCATCAGTGCCTCAAACTCTCAAATCTATGGCTACACCTTC,CAISASNSQIYGYTF
NA,TRBV11-2,once,TRBJ1-1,TGTGCCAGCAGCCCAGGACTTATGAACACTAAAGCTTTCTTT,CASSPGLMNTKAFF
TRBD1,TRBV30,NA,TRBJ1-2,TGTGCCTGGAGTGTACAGGGGAGATTCTATGGCTACACCTTC,CAWSVQGRFYGYTF
NA,TRBV21-1,NA,TRBJ1-2,TGTGCCACAGAGACAGGGGAGGATGGCTACACCTTC,CATETGEDGYTF
NA,TRBV11-1,NA,TRBJ1-5,TGTGCCAGCAGCTTATATTCGGGGCCCCAGCATTTT,CASSLYSGPQHF
NA,TRBV5-4,NA,TRBJ2-3,TGTGCCAGCAGCTTGGGTCGAGATACGCAGTATTTT,CASSLGRDTQYF
NA,TRBV4-3,NA,TRBJ1-5,TGCGCCAGCAGCCAAGATAACAATCAGCCCCAGCATTTT,CASSQDNNQPQHF
TRBD1,TRBV3-1/TRBV3-2,NA,TRBJ2-5,TGTGCCAGCAGCCAAAATTCGGGACAGGTACAAGAGACCCAGTACTTC,CASSQNSGQVQETQYF
TRBD1,TRBV30,few,TRBJ2-3,TGTGCCTGGGGCAGGGGGACCCCCACAGATACGCAGTATTTT,CAWGRGTPTDTQYF
TRBD1,TRBV5-5,once,TRBJ2-1,TGTGCCAGCTTGAGACAGGGGGAGAATGAGCAGTTCTTC,CASLRQGENEQFF
NA,TRBV2,NA,TRBJ2-7,TGTGCCAGCAGTGTTTCCAGGTACCCCTACGAGCAGTACTTC,CASSVSRYPYEQYF
TRBD2,TRBV19,NA,TRBJ2-1,TGTGCCAGTAGTTCTATCCTGACTAGCGGGGTCTACAATGAGCAGTTCTTC,CASSSILTSGVYNEQFF
TRBD2,TRBV18,NA,TRBJ2-3,TGTGCCAGCTCACCACCGGGGGGGGGCACAGATACGCAGTATTTT,CASSPPGGGTDTQYF
NA,TRBV10-1,NA,TRBJ2-7,TGCGCCAGCAGTGAGTCTTACTTCAAGGGGGACGAGCAGTACTTC,CASSESYFKGDEQYF
NA,TRBV5-1,NA,TRBJ2-1,TGCGCCAGCAGCTTGAGCCCTCTTAACAATGAGCAGTTCTTC,CASSLSPLNNEQFF
NA,TRBV2,NA,TRBJ1-6,TGTGCCAGCAGTGAAGCAGAGAGTTCACCCCTCCACTTT,CASSEAESSPLHF